Each of the 12 T cell receptor beta chains below was sequenced from the same sample in a study of blood T cell repertoires in COVID-19. Only in-frame clones appear in the TCRdb table, and some are missing; sequencing was by immunoSEQ multiplex PCR. The table lists over 250,000 clones, over 75% of them singletons. The sequencing sample was made of PBMCs or T cells enriched from blood (not recorded which). The receptors here all came from a woman between 25 and 40 years old who had recovered from COVID-19.

The chain has TRBV7-9 and TRBJ1-4; TRBD1 agrees at 8 bases. This CDR3 contains 17 residues. The ends lost 2 bases at V and 8 bases at J; junction bases unmatched: 13. CDR1 SEHNR and CDR2 FQNEAQ come from the germline V gene (reference sequence). In DNA form, the CDR3 reads TGTGCCAGCAGCTTATCCCCGAGACAGGGGCTCGGGGAAAAACTGTTTTTT. This codes for CASSLSPRQGLGEKLFF.

The rearrangement uses TRBV10-3 and TRBJ2-1; 7 bases match TRBD2. The junction had 10 bases not matched to a gene; V was cut back by 0 bases and J by 5 bases. CDR3 size: 17 residues. Per germline, CDR1 ENHRY and CDR2 SYGVKD. CDR3 protein: CAISESTFGLADNEQFF. The CDR3 DNA reads TGTGCCATCAGTGAGTCGACCTTTGGGCTAGCGGACAATGAGCAGTTCTTC.

CDR3 residues: CASSWRGGYEQYF. CDR3 DNA: TGCGCCAGCAGCTGGCGGGGAGGATACGAGCAGTACTTC. The chain couples TRBV5-1 to TRBJ2-7; possibly TRBD2 for D (6 bases). Trimming took off 3 bases at V and 4 bases at J, with 11 bases between the two ends. The germline gives CDR1 SGHRS, CDR2 YFSETQ. This CDR3 is built from 13 residues.

This sequence joins TRBV15 and TRBJ1-4; 10 bases are a match to TRBD1. After removal of 1 base from V and 8 bases from J, the junction contained 7 bases not matched to a gene. CDR3 length: 16 residues. CDR1 is LNHNV and CDR2 is YYDKDF in the germline V gene (reference sequence). The CDR3 region is CATSRGRQGAGEKLFF. The CDR3 nucleotides are TGTGCCACCAGCAGAGGAAGACAGGGGGCAGGGGAAAAACTGTTTTTT.

This clone came up once. The rearrangement joins TRBV5-1 to TRBJ2-7; maybe TRBD1 (6 bases). Germline values: CDR1 SGHRS, CDR2 YFSETQ. The V and J ends lost 4 bases and 0 bases respectively, with 11 bases between them. The CDR3 runs to 14 residues. The CDR3 reads CASSPGTNSYEQYF. CDR3 DNA sequence: TGCGCCAGCAGCCCCGGGACAAACTCCTACGAGCAGTACTTC.

The chain's CDR3 is CASSYTGGPSNQPQHF. DNA of the CDR3: TGTGCCAGTAGCTACACAGGGGGCCCTAGCAATCAGCCCCAGCATTTT. The chain has TRBV19 and TRBJ1-5, with 9 bases lining up with TRBD1. CDR3 length: 16 amino acids. Unmatched junction bases numbered 6, after V lost 6 bases and J lost 0 bases. Germline V gene sequence: CDR1 LNHDA, CDR2 SQIVND (reference sequence).

The CDR3 loop reads CASSRDRTRTNTEAFF. Here the CDR3 DNA reads TGTGCCAGTAGTCGGGACAGGACCCGAACGAACACTGAAGCTTTCTTT. The gene calls are TRBV19 and TRBJ1-1; 8 bases are shared with TRBD1. The CDR3 loop spans 16 amino acids. The germline gives CDR1 LNHDA, CDR2 SQIVND (reference sequence). The trim removed 5 bases at V and 1 base at J, leaving 9 bases unmatched. Full variable domain (missing parts from reference TRBV19 and TRBJ1-1): DGGITQSPKYLFRKEGQNVTLSCEQNLNHDAMYWYRQDPGQGLRLIYYSQIVNDFQKGDIAEGYSVSREKKESFPLTVTSAQKNPTAFYLCASSRDRTRTNTEAFFGQGTRLTVV.

The chain links TRBV7-2 to TRBJ1-6, with 7 positions matching TRBD1. The CDR3 contains 17 residues. The trim removed 5 bases at V and 14 bases at J, leaving 21 bases unmatched. Germline values: CDR1 SGHTA, CDR2 FQGNSA. The CDR3 nucleotides read TGTGCCAGCAGCCCTTCGGACAGGCTCAGGGGCTCCTCGACCCTCCACTTT. It encodes CASSPSDRLRGSSTLHF.

The chain has TRBV5-1 and TRBJ2-2; 11 bases align to TRBD1. From germline, CDR1 is SGHRS and CDR2 YFSETQ. J was trimmed by 5 bases and V by 4 bases; bases with no gene match: 4. The CDR3 is made up of 15 amino acids. The CDR3 loop is CASSLDRGQTGELFF. The CDR3 DNA follows: TGCGCCAGCAGCCTGGACAGGGGGCAGACCGGGGAGCTGTTTTTT.

The V gene is TRBV7-9, the J gene TRBJ2-1, with 7 bases fitting TRBD2. Per germline, CDR1 SEHNR and CDR2 FQNEAQ (reference sequence). This CDR3 has 15 amino acids. Germline trimming cut 2 bases from V and 9 bases from J; bases unmatched to any gene: 10. Written as DNA, the CDR3 is TGTGCCAGCAGCTTATTGGGCGGGAGAGTGGGTGAGCAGTTCTTC. Residues: CASSLLGGRVGEQFF.

This chain joins TRBV5-8 and TRBJ1-3; 8 bases are a match to TRBD1. V was pared by 1 base and J by 3 bases, with 3 bases of the junction left unmatched. The CDR3 runs to 15 residues. Germline lookup yields CDR1 SGHTS and CDR2 YDEGEE. The CDR3 loop reads CASSLQGAYGNTIYF. The CDR3 DNA sequence: TGTGCCAGCAGCTTGCAGGGGGCCTATGGAAACACCATATATTTT.

The V gene is TRBV27, the J gene TRBJ1-5, with D perhaps matching TRBD1 (6 bases). The germline CDR1 and CDR2 sequences are MNHEY and SMNVEV (reference sequence). The CDR3 spans 15 residues. The V end was cut by 6 bases, the J end by 4 bases, with 16 bases between. The CDR3 loop reads CASSSGTSYNQPQHF. In DNA form, the CDR3 reads TGTGCCAGCAGCTCCGGGACAAGCTATAATCAGCCCCAGCATTTT.